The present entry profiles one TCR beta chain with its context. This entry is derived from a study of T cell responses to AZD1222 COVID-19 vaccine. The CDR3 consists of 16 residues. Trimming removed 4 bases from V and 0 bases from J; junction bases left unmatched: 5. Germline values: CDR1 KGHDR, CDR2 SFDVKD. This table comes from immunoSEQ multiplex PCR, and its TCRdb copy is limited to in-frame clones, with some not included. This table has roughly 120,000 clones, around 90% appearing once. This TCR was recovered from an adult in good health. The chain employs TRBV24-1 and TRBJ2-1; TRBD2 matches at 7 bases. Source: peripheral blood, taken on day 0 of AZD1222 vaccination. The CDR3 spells CATSDGLGTSYNEQFF. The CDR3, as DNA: TGTGCCACCAGTGACGGACTAGGTACCTCCTACAATGAGCAGTTCTTC.